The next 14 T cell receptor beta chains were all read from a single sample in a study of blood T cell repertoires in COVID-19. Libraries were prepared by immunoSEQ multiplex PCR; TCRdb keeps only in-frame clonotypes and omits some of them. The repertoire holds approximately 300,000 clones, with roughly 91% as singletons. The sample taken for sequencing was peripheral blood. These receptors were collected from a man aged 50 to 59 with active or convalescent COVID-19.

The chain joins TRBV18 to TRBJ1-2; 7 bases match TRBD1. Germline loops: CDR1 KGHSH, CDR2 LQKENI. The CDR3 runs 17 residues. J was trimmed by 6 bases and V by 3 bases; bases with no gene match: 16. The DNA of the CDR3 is TGTGCCAGCTCACCGACGAGAACAGGGGCCGTCGCGAATGGCTACACCTTC. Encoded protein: CASSPTRTGAVANGYTF.

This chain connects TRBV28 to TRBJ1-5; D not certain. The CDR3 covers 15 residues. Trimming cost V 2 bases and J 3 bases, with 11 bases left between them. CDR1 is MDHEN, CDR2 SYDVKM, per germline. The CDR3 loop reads CASSLGSRVNQPQHF. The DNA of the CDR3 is TGTGCCAGCAGTTTAGGCAGTCGGGTCAATCAGCCCCAGCATTTT.

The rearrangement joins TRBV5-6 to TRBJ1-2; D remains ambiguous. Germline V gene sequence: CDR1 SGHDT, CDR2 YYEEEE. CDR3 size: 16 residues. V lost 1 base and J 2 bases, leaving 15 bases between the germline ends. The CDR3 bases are TGTGCCAGCAGCTTGATAGCCAGCTACTTGAACTATGGCTACACCTTC. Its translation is CASSLIASYLNYGYTF.

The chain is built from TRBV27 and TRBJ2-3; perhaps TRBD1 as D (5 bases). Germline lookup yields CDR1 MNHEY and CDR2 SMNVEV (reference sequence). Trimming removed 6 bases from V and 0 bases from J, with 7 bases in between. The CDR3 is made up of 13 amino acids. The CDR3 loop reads CASRTVSTDTQYF. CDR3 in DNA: TGTGCCAGCAGGACAGTCAGCACAGATACGCAGTATTTT.

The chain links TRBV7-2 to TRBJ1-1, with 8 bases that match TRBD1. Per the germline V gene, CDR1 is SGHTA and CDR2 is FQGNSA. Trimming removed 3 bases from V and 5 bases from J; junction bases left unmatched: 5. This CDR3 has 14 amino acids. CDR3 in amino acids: CASSLDREETEAFF. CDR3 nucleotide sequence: TGTGCCAGCAGCTTGGACAGGGAAGAAACTGAAGCTTTCTTT.

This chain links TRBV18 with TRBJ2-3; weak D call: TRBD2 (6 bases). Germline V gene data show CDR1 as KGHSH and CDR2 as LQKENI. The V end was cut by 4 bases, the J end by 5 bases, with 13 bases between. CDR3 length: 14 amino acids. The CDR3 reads CASSLSGSEDTQYF. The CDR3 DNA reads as TGTGCCAGCTCACTGAGCGGGTCCGAAGATACGCAGTATTTT.

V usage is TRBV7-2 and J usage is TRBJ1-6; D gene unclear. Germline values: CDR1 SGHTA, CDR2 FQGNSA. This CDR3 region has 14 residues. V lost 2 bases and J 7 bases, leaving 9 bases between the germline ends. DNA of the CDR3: TGTGCCAGCAGCTTAAGAGGGAGCAATTCACCCCTCCACTTT. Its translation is CASSLRGSNSPLHF.

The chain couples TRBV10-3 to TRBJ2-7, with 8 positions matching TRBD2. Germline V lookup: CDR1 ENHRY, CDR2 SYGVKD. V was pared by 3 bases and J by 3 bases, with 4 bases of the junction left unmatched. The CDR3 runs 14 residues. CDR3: CAISDLAGNYEQYF. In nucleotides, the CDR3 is TGTGCCATCAGTGACTTAGCGGGAAACTACGAGCAGTACTTC.

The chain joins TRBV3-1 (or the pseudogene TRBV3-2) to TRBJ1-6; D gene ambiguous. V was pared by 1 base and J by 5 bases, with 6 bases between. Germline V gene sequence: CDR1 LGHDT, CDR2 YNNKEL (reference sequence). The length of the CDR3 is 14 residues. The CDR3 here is CASSQVRNNSPLHF. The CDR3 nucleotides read TGTGCCAGCAGCCAAGTCAGGAATAATTCACCCCTCCACTTT.

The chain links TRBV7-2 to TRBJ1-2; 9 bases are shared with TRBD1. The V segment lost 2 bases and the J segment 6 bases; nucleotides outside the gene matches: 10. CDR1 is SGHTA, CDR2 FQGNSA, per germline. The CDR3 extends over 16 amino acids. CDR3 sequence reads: CASSLSLRDRVNGYTF. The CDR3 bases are TGTGCCAGCAGCTTAAGTTTAAGGGACAGGGTTAATGGCTACACCTTC.

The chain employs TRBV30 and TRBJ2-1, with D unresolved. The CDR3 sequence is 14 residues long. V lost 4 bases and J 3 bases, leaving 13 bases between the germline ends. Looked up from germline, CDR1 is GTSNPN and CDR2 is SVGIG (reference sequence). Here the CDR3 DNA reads TGTGCCTGGAATGTCCTTGCGATCTACAATGAGCAGTTCTTC. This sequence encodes CAWNVLAIYNEQFF.

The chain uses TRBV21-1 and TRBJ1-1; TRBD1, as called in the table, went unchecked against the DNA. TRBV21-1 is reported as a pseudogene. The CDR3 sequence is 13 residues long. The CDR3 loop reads CASSNRQERGAFF. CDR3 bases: TGTGCCAGCAGCAACCGACAGGAAAGGGGAGCTTTCTTT.

CDR3 nucleotides: TGTGCCAGCAGCACAGGACTAGCGGGGGGTTACCTCCAAGAGACCCAGTACTTC. Translating it yields CASSTGLAGGYLQETQYF. The chain employs TRBV5-8 and TRBJ2-5, with 14 bases that match TRBD2. The V gene end was trimmed by 4 bases and the J gene end by 1 base; junction bases not matched to a gene: 9. The CDR3 has 18 amino acids. Germline V gene sequence: CDR1 SGHTS, CDR2 YDEGEE.

The CDR3: CASSPDPGGDEQFF. In nucleotides, the CDR3 is TGTGCCAGCAGCCCCGACCCAGGGGGCGATGAGCAGTTCTTC. V is TRBV11-2 and J is TRBJ2-1, with 8 bases that match TRBD1. Looked up from germline, CDR1 is SGHAT and CDR2 is FQNNGV. Trimming removed 5 bases from V and 8 bases from J; junction bases left unmatched: 8. The CDR3 runs to 14 residues. The full variable domain, in which reference TRBV11-2 and TRBJ2-1 provide the parts outside the CDR3, is EAGVAQSPRYKIIEKRQSVAFWCNPISGHATLYWYQQILGQGPKLLIQFQNNGVVDDSQLPKDRFSAERLKGVDSTLKIQPAKLEDSAVYLCASSPDPGGDEQFFGPGTRLTVL.